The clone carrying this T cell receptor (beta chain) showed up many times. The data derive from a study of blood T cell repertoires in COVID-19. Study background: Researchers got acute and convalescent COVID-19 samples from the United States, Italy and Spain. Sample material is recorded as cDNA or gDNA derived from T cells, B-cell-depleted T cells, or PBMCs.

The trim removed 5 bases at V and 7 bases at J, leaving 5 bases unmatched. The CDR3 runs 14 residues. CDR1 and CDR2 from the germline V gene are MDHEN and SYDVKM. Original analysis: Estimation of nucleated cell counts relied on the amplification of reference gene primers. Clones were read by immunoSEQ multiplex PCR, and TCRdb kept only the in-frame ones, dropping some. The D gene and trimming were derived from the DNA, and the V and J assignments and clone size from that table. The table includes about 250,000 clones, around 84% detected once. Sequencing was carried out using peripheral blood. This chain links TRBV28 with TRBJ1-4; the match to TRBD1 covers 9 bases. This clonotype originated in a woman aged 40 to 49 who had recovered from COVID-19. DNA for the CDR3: TGTGCCAGCAGTCCGGGACAGGGCGGTGAAAAACTGTTTTTT. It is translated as CASSPGQGGEKLFF.